This T cell receptor beta chain was found in a study of blood T cell repertoires in COVID-19 (dated by TCRdb to between 2020 and 2021). For the wider study: Collaborator samples came from the United States, Italy and Spain and covered acute and convalescent phases of COVID-19. The prospective study material was composed of cDNA or gDNA derived from T cells, B-cell-depleted T cells, or PBMCs. Deeply sampled blood TCRbeta repertoires from subjects exposed to, actively infected with, or recovered from COVID-19 were included in the dataset. The repertoires were made available in a free public database intended to serve as a resource for research on the immune response to SARS-CoV-2. Samples came from the ongoing ImmuneRACE study (first 160 participants) plus 1,254 subjects from 6 global collaborators. Nearly every sample came with metadata listing a de-identified subject ID, COVID-19 status, age in years and sex. Where HLA class I and class II types were available, the types were taken from metadata supplied by the sample provider, not from assay-based typing. Overall study results and their limits: Clinical and demographic metadata were provided uncurated, with the amount varying by source and participant.

Based on the germline V gene, the CDR1 and CDR2 sequences are SNHLY and FYNNEI. Trimming removed 3 bases from V and 1 base from J, leaving 8 bases between the germline ends. The CDR3 runs 14 amino acids, cysteine and phenylalanine included. The CDR3 DNA has 42 bases and is translated from base 1. For this clone: Its antigen remains unidentified. It has no much larger one-base neighbor in the sample; base qualities were not kept.

In Seattle, one collaborating source enrolled patients while the infection was active and tracked those patients longitudinally over the course of disease. Whole blood was collected in K2EDTA tubes by collaborating institutions according to the institutions' own protocols. Collaborator samples were shipped for TCRbeta analysis as frozen whole blood, isolated PBMCs, or DNA extracted from either sample type. TCRbeta CDR3 regions were amplified from genomic DNA using the immunoSEQ Assay, a bias-controlled multiplex PCR. The authors' pipeline ran thus. The number of nucleated cells in each sample was estimated from the amplification of reference gene primers within the assay. To quantify the absolute abundance of each unique TCRbeta CDR3 rearrangement, sequence reads were collapsed and filtered. For each sample, productive Simpson clonality was calculated by taking the square root of Simpson's diversity index across productive rearrangements. The immuneACCESS repertoire file appears here via TCRdb, limited to in-frame rearrangements. These files lack a portion of the clones; in checked studies, under half of the deficit traces to unresolved V genes, and the cause of the others is not known. V and J calls plus clone size are reproduced from that table; the DNA served to infer D and trimming. Within this sample are about 150,000 clones, with 70% to 90% of them counted one time only. The leading ten clones occupy under 0.7% of the sample.

This sequence uses TRBV2 and TRBJ2-3; the D gene is unclear. The sample was peripheral blood. This TCR derives from a man in his sixties with COVID-19, enrolled during active disease. DNA sequence: TGTGCCAGCAGTGACGGGTCTGGCACAGATACGCAGTATTTT. The resulting protein is CASSDGSGTDTQYF.